This TCR beta chain was obtained from a study of T cells in tuberculosis. Across the whole study: The T cells targeted glucose monomycolate, a mycobacterial lipid, via CD1B.

CDR3 length equals 12 residues. Germline CDR1 SNHLY, CDR2 FYNNEI. Trimming removed 2 bases from V and 7 bases from J, with 8 bases in between. Produced via immunoSEQ multiplex PCR; TCRdb's table is partial and in-frame only. The sample has 20,000 to 25,000 clones; approximately 90% are singletons. Study-wide points: Classification accuracy was 75% to 90% (AUROC more than 0.8) with the GMM-specific repertoire.

Adolescents were screened for latent TB by skin test and IGRA. Unsorted cryopreserved PBMC were sequenced, averaging about 92,000 T cells per clinical donor. Points on this clone: Its matching antigen is unknown.

This TCR came from a donor between 10 and 35 years old with latent tuberculosis or without tuberculosis infection. The sequenced sample consisted of PBMCs. The genes are TRBV2 and TRBJ1-1, with TRBD1 as a possible D gene (5 bases). CDR3 in amino acids: CASSERQHEAFF. The DNA for the CDR3 is TGTGCCAGCAGTGAAAGACAGCATGAAGCTTTCTTT.